The clone carrying this TCR beta chain has ten or more counts. Its target is unknown. This sample was included in a study of human T cells and chemical hapten exposure. Overall study findings and caveats: The number of TCRs over 1 in 1000 frequency stayed unchanged after DPC.

Described time point: patch test 1, 2 weeks after DPC sensitization. Treatment of the sample: therapeutic diphenylcyclopropenone sensitization with weekly scalp DPC. TCRdb reanalysed the RACE reads using MiXCR and keeps one entry per CDR3 protein. The table records 100,000 or so distinct CDR3 sequences, roughly a tenth of them present only once. The sample here was whole blood, taken in connection with sensitization to the hapten diphenylcyclopropenone (DPC). This receptor was identified in a man in his forties or fifties with alopecia areata. Some clones in this sample may be carry-over from other donors' samples.

CDR3 sequence reads: CSAGRQSTDTQYF. Written as DNA, the CDR3 is TGCAGTGCTGGAAGACAGAGCACAGATACGCAGTATTTT. The chain uses TRBV20-1 and TRBJ2-3; possibly TRBD1 for D (5 bases). The germline gives CDR1 DFQATT, CDR2 SNEGSKA (reference sequence). The CDR3 has 13 residues. V was cut by 5 bases and J by 0 bases, with 9 bases left in between.